This T cell receptor (beta chain) was sequenced during a study of T cell repertoires in cytomegalovirus infection. Study-wide context: Well-studied HLA-B-restricted CMV epitopes were used in the study alongside recently identified HLA-C-restricted ones.

CDR3 length equals 15 residues. Germline-derived CDR1 and CDR2 are LGHNA and YSLEER. Trimming removed 4 bases from V and 1 base from J, with 13 bases in between. Each CDR3 protein is one row after TCRdb ran MiXCR on the reads. The data show around 540,000 distinct CDR3 sequences, with 30% to 40% seen just once and about a sixth held by the top ten. On this clonotype itself: Its antigen is not identified.

This sequence was found in a human donor in good health (CMV status not recorded). Some clones in this sample may be carry-over from other donors' samples. The rearrangement joins TRBV4-3 to TRBJ1-1, with D uncertain. The source was cultured PBMCs, collected from culture after CMV antigen stimulation. Here the CDR3 reads CASSRTLGGNTEAFF. The CDR3 DNA reads as TGCGCCAGCAGCCGTACCTTGGGCGGGAACACTGAAGCTTTCTTT.